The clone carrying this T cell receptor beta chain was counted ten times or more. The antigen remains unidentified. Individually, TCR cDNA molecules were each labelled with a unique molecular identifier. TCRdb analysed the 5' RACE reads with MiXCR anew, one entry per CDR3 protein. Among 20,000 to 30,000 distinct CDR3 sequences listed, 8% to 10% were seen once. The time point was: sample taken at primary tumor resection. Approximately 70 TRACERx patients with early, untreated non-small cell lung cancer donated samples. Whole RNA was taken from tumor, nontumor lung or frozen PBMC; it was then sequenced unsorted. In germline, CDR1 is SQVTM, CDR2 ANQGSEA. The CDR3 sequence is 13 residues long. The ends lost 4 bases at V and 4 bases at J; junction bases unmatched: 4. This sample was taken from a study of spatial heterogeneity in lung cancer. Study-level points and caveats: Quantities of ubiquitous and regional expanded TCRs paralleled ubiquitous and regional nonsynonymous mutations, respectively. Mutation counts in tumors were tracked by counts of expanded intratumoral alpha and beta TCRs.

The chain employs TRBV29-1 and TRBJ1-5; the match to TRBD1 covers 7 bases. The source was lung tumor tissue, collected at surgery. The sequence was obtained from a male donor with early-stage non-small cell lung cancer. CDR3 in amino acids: CSVGQGQNQPQHF. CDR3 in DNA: TGCAGCGTTGGACAGGGCCAAAATCAGCCCCAGCATTTT.